Below are 20 T cell receptor beta chains sequenced from a single sample in a study of CD8 T cells in ankylosing spondylitis (dated by TCRdb to the late 2010s). What the study reported, not specific to this receptor: A TCR beta motif of seven or eight highly homologous amino acid variants appeared characteristic of blood from ankylosing spondylitis patients.

The method was 5' RACE. The data were produced on an Illumina HiSeq 2500. The public reads were reanalyzed by TCRdb: fastp trimming at Q25, MiXCR alignment, in-frame beta chains only. Rows merge per CDR3 protein into single entries with the most common DNA and genes. Here the sample has roughly 490,000 distinct CDR3 sequences; 5.3% occur a single time. 3.5% of the sample is taken by the ten largest. Antigen specificity for these receptors is unknown. The sequenced sample was blood, either unsorted or a sorted T cell fraction (not recorded which). The source of these receptors is a male donor with ankylosing spondylitis.

Many counts were recorded for this clonotype. CDR3 bases: TGCGCCAGCAGCCAAGATGGACAGACCGATGAAAAACTGTTTTTT. Protein sequence: CASSQDGQTDEKLFF. The gene calls are TRBV4-1 and TRBJ1-4; TRBD1 might be the D (6 bases). The CDR3 spans 15 residues. V gave up 0 bases and J gave up 6 bases, with 11 bases separating them. The germline CDR1 and CDR2 sequences are MGHRA and YSYEKL.

This clonotype was detected many times. The genes are TRBV7-2 and TRBJ2-7; 11 positions match TRBD2. The V gene end was trimmed by 6 bases and the J gene end by 1 base; junction bases not matched to a gene: 8. This CDR3 region has 16 residues. CDR1 is SGHTA and CDR2 is FQGNSA in the germline V gene. Written as DNA, the CDR3 is TGTGCCAGCAGGCCAACCGGGACTAGCGGTTCCTACGAGCAGTACTTC. This encodes CASRPTGTSGSYEQYF.

Ten or more counts support this clonotype. This chain links TRBV18 with TRBJ2-7; 7 bases agree with TRBD1. CDR3 size: 14 residues. Germline assignment: CDR1 KGHSH and CDR2 LQKENI. The J segment lost 1 base and the V segment lost 11 bases, leaving 11 bases of the junction unmatched. The CDR3 here is CAGKRQGSSYEQYF. CDR3 nucleotide sequence: TGTGCCGGAAAAAGACAGGGTTCGTCCTACGAGCAGTACTTC.

This clonotype was recorded at least ten times. The chain employs TRBV7-2 and TRBJ1-1; D is perhaps TRBD1 (6 bases). Germline-derived CDR1 and CDR2 are SGHTA and FQGNSA. Trimming removed 5 bases from V and 3 bases from J, with 10 bases in between. This CDR3 is 13 amino acids long. The CDR3 region is CASSRNRDTEAFF. The CDR3 nucleotides read TGTGCCAGCAGCCGCAACAGGGACACTGAAGCTTTCTTT.

There are many counts of this clonotype. V gene TRBV20-1 combines with J gene TRBJ2-2; 8 bases are a match to TRBD1. CDR1 and CDR2 (germline): DFQATT, SNEGSKA (reference sequence). CDR3 size: 16 residues. After removal of 0 bases from V and 6 bases from J, the junction contained 9 bases not matched to a gene. CDR3 in amino acids: CSARDPDRVRPGELFF. The CDR3, as DNA: TGCAGTGCTAGAGATCCGGACAGGGTTCGGCCCGGGGAGCTGTTTTTT.

Many counts were recorded for this clonotype. The chain has TRBV10-3 and TRBJ2-1; perhaps D is TRBD1 or TRBD2 (5 bases each). The V gene's germline CDR1 is ENHRY and CDR2 SYGVKD. The CDR3 is made up of 14 amino acids. Trimming took off 4 bases at V and 7 bases at J, with 14 bases between the two ends. The DNA for the CDR3 is TGTGCCATCAGTGTATTGGGGGTTGCGAATGAGCAGTTCTTC. Protein sequence: CAISVLGVANEQFF.

The gene calls are TRBV20-1 and TRBJ2-1; no clear D. Trimming shortened V by 1 base and J by 16 bases, and 11 bases separated the two germline ends. This CDR3 contains 10 residues. Germline CDR1 and CDR2: DFQATT and SNEGSKA (reference sequence). The CDR3 DNA is TGCAGTGCTAGAGGGGAATCCGATTTCTTC. This gives the protein CSARGESDFF.

The sample holds one count of this clonotype. With a much larger clone just one base away, this may be a read error. This chain connects TRBV7-8 to TRBJ2-6; a possible D gene is TRBD1 (5 bases). From germline, CDR1 is SGHVS and CDR2 FQNEAQ. The CDR3 is 14 residues long. The CDR3: CASRWNSGANVLPF. CDR3 nucleotides: TGTGCCAGCAGGTGGAACTCTGGGGCCAACGTCCTGCCTTTC.

This clonotype was recorded at least ten times. The V and J genes are TRBV4-2 and TRBJ2-1, with TRBD2 matching over 9 bases. Germline CDR1 reads LGHNA; CDR2 reads YNFKEQ. The V segment lost 1 base and the J segment 7 bases; nucleotides outside the gene matches: 8. This CDR3 region has 16 residues. CDR3 in DNA: TGTGCCAGCAGCCAAGTGGCGGGAGGGCCCTCAAATGAGCAGTTCTTC. This codes for CASSQVAGGPSNEQFF.

This clonotype appeared many times. The chain combines TRBV20-1 with TRBJ1-5, with D perhaps TRBD1 (6 bases). Trimming took 0 bases from V and 3 from J, leaving 12 bases between them. Germline loops: CDR1 DFQATT, CDR2 SNEGSKA (reference sequence). This CDR3 contains 15 residues. CDR3 region: CSARDIWGLNQPQHF. CDR3 DNA sequence: TGCAGTGCTAGAGATATATGGGGGCTCAATCAGCCCCAGCATTTT.

This clonotype was detected ten times or more. J is TRBJ1-2 and V is TRBV5-5, with TRBD1 matching over 9 bases. Germline V gene lookup returns CDR1 SGHKS and CDR2 YYEKEE (reference sequence). The CDR3 is 14 amino acids. The junction had 9 bases not matched to a gene; V was cut back by 4 bases and J by 8 bases. CDR3 DNA sequence: TGTGCCAGCAGCGCGCCGGGGACAGGGCGCGGCTACACCTTC. Amino acids: CASSAPGTGRGYTF.

This clonotype was detected ten times or more. The chain links TRBV20-1 to TRBJ1-5, with D uncertain. The CDR3 spans 14 residues. Germline CDR1 reads DFQATT; CDR2 reads SNEGSKA (reference sequence). V shed 3 bases and J shed 4 bases, with 13 bases lying between them. CDR3 in amino acids: CSASSGVGNQPQHF. The CDR3 bases are TGCAGTGCTAGTAGCGGGGTAGGAAATCAGCCCCAGCATTTT.

This clonotype has at least ten counts. V usage is TRBV20-1 and J usage is TRBJ2-1; 7 nucleotides align to TRBD2. Germline V CDR1 and CDR2: DFQATT, SNEGSKA (reference sequence). Germline trimming cut 5 bases from V and 5 bases from J; bases unmatched to any gene: 9. This CDR3 region has 14 residues. CDR3 loop: CSAPTRAGDNEQFF. As DNA, the CDR3 is TGCAGTGCTCCTACTAGGGCGGGGGACAATGAGCAGTTCTTC.

This clonotype was detected many times. The rearrangement links TRBV5-1 to TRBJ1-4; no reliable D call. The CDR3 covers 17 residues. Trimming removed 0 bases from V and 0 bases from J, with 12 bases in between. Per the germline V gene, CDR1 is SGHRS and CDR2 is YFSETQ. The DNA of the CDR3 is TGCGCCAGCAGCTTGGGGTCAGGCCCTTCAACTAATGAAAAACTGTTTTTT. It codes for CASSLGSGPSTNEKLFF.

This clonotype was seen at least ten times. The chain carries TRBV5-6 and TRBJ2-3; the D is unclear. V was cut by 0 bases and J by 4 bases, with 6 bases left in between. Germline assignment: CDR1 SGHDT and CDR2 YYEEEE. CDR3 length: 13 amino acids. CDR3 in amino acids: CASSLGQSDTQYF. For the CDR3, the DNA is TGTGCCAGCAGCTTGGGGCAGTCAGATACGCAGTATTTT.

This clonotype has a count of ten or more. The V call is TRBV29-1, the J call TRBJ1-4, with 7 bases lining up with TRBD1. CDR1 and CDR2 (germline): SQVTM, ANQGSEA. V gave up 7 bases and J gave up 6 bases; unmatched junction bases: 8. The CDR3 runs to 13 residues. CDR3 amino acids: CSAVQGGDEKLFF. CDR3 coding DNA: TGCAGCGCCGTTCAGGGGGGCGATGAAAAACTGTTTTTT.

This clonotype was counted many times. This chain links TRBV15 with TRBJ1-4, with D perhaps TRBD1 (5 bases). The V gene lost 5 bases and the J gene lost 8 bases, with 15 bases spanning the gap. This CDR3 is built from 14 residues. The germline CDR1 and CDR2 sequences are LNHNV and YYDKDF (reference sequence). The DNA of the CDR3 is TGTGCCACCAGCGTGGGGCCTATACGGGAAAAACTGTTTTTT. It encodes CATSVGPIREKLFF.

This clonotype showed up many times. V and J are TRBV10-3 and TRBJ2-5; 13 bases align to TRBD2. V trimming: 10 bases; J trimming: 5 bases; junction bases outside the gene matches: 19. CDR3 length: 18 amino acids. Germline lookup yields CDR1 ENHRY and CDR2 SYGVKD. The CDR3 spells CATRFGKLAGGPWETQYF. CDR3 nucleotide sequence: TGTGCCACCCGATTTGGGAAACTAGCGGGAGGGCCTTGGGAGACCCAGTACTTC.

This clonotype was detected many times. The genes are TRBV2 and TRBJ2-7; the D is unclear. The ends were cut back, 8 bases at V and 0 bases at J, with 8 bases in the middle. Germline V gene lookup returns CDR1 SNHLY and CDR2 FYNNEI. The CDR3 runs to 12 residues. CDR3 residues: CASAGGSYEQYF. For the CDR3, the DNA is TGTGCCAGCGCCGGTGGCTCCTACGAGCAGTACTTC. Combining the CDR3 with reference TRBV2 and TRBJ2-7 gives the whole variable domain EPEVTQTPSHQVTQMGQEVILRCVPISNHLYFYWYRQILGQKVEFLVSFYNNEISEKSEIFDDQFSVERPDGSNFTLKIRSTKLEDSAMYFCASAGGSYEQYFGPGTRLTVT.

This clonotype was counted ten times or more. The chain couples TRBV20-1 to TRBJ2-3; 8 bases agree with TRBD2. The CDR3 sequence is 15 residues long. With V trimmed by 1 base and J by 2 bases, 5 bases remained unmatched. The germline gives CDR1 DFQATT, CDR2 SNEGSKA (reference sequence). CDR3 sequence reads: CSARGAGGTTDTQYF. CDR3 sequence (DNA): TGCAGTGCTAGAGGGGCGGGAGGCACCACAGATACGCAGTATTTT.